This is a list of T cell receptor beta chains from one sample in a study of T cells in Graves' hyperthyroidism and ophthalmopathy. TCRdb re-derived calls from the multiplex PCR reads in MiXCR, one entry per CDR3 protein. The table has roughly 250,000 distinct CDR3 sequences, roughly 22% seen once; the top ten hold around two thirds. What was sequenced was blood. The receptors here all came from a young man with Graves' ophthalmopathy. The CDR3 runs from the conserved cysteine through the conserved F or W. Each record gives: V gene, CDR3 protein.

V gene: TRBV11-2; CDR3 protein: CATARGHTDTQYF
V gene: TRBV30; CDR3 protein: CAWGLTPSGNTIYF
V gene: TRBV27; CDR3 protein: CASSFLGLARGEQFF
V gene: TRBV11-2; CDR3 protein: CASTRERVYNEQFF
V gene: TRBV28; CDR3 protein: CASIPLAGGNEQFF
V gene: TRBV3-1; CDR3 protein: CASSQDPGTSGTIAKNIQYF
V gene: TRBV11-2; CDR3 protein: CASSLLWGNEQFF
V gene: TRBV3-1; CDR3 protein: CASSLAGGRVGTQYF
V gene: TRBV6-2/TRBV6-3; CDR3 protein: CASRYSGTGVNQPQHF
V gene: TRBV11-2; CDR3 protein: CASSTGTAMNTEAFF
V gene: TRBV28; CDR3 protein: CASRGHQRPYEQYF
V gene: TRBV28; CDR3 protein: CASSLTPPMGPGELFF
V gene: TRBV18; CDR3 protein: CASFPSRGRRYGYTF
V gene: TRBV20-1; CDR3 protein: CSATNAGTSEYEQYF
V gene: TRBV10-3; CDR3 protein: CAISARTGTSGTLHNEQFF
V gene: TRBV7-9; CDR3 protein: CASSSSGTNTGELFF
V gene: TRBV5-1; CDR3 protein: CASSLEGQTTRYTF
V gene: TRBV6-5; CDR3 protein: CASSYRLPAGQDFSGNTIYF
V gene: TRBV12-3/TRBV12-4; CDR3 protein: CASRILGRSGTEAFF
V gene: TRBV12-3/TRBV12-4; CDR3 protein: CASSFLLAGGETQYF
V gene: TRBV7-2; CDR3 protein: CASSSLARLARSQYF
V gene: TRBV11-2; CDR3 protein: CASSLVLAVNEQFF
V gene: TRBV27; CDR3 protein: CASSSGLAGRNEQYF
V gene: TRBV6-2/TRBV6-3; CDR3 protein: CASGVGANGYTF
V gene: TRBV6-1; CDR3 protein: CASRDLSGRGETQYF
V gene: TRBV24-1; CDR3 protein: CATSEIGQGYEQYF
V gene: TRBV7-9; CDR3 protein: CASSLARDTQYF
V gene: TRBV6-1; CDR3 protein: CASSRGEAHEQYF
V gene: TRBV30; CDR3 protein: CAWTRPRRAQSETQYF
V gene: TRBV6-4; CDR3 protein: CASSDATGELFF
V gene: TRBV28; CDR3 protein: CASSFMEGRESSYNEQFF
V gene: TRBV19; CDR3 protein: CATESYSNQPQHF
V gene: TRBV28; CDR3 protein: CASSLTGTQETQYF
V gene: TRBV9; CDR3 protein: CASSVASHSYEQYF
V gene: TRBV20-1; CDR3 protein: CSAADSLGARLQDGYTF
V gene: TRBV3-1; CDR3 protein: CASSQTYRELFF
V gene: TRBV29-1; CDR3 protein: CSVEEAGSTYEQYF
V gene: TRBV18; CDR3 protein: CASSPGTGATGELFF
V gene: TRBV5-5; CDR3 protein: CASSPTRNQETQYF
V gene: TRBV11-2; CDR3 protein: CASRLTGIYEQYF
V gene: TRBV6-5; CDR3 protein: CASSSPGLAETGELFF
V gene: TRBV5-1; CDR3 protein: CASRVGPVSQPQHF
V gene: TRBV11-1; CDR3 protein: CASSLMGAKGGYNEQFF
V gene: TRBV6-1; CDR3 protein: CASSDSRTLSNQPQHF
V gene: TRBV12-3/TRBV12-4; CDR3 protein: CASRRTRGETQYF
V gene: TRBV20-1; CDR3 protein: CSARVDPFEQYF
V gene: TRBV28; CDR3 protein: CASSLSRRIRSEQYF
V gene: TRBV18; CDR3 protein: CASSPRTSGNHEQFF
V gene: TRBV6-1; CDR3 protein: CASRGHPQRGYTF
V gene: TRBV11-1; CDR3 protein: CASSLGHAQETQYF
V gene: TRBV29-1; CDR3 protein: CSALSGSYTF
V gene: TRBV6-6; CDR3 protein: CASSYREGVAHIQYGYTF
V gene: TRBV5-1; CDR3 protein: CASSELGAGELFF
V gene: TRBV7-8; CDR3 protein: CASSLTTAYNEQFF
V gene: TRBV12-5; CDR3 protein: CASGFAGELFF
V gene: TRBV28; CDR3 protein: CASSFATGGTDTQYF
V gene: TRBV27; CDR3 protein: CASSFGQGWGSPLHF
V gene: TRBV11-1; CDR3 protein: CASSFALARDTQYF
V gene: TRBV7-8; CDR3 protein: CASSLALVALFPYEQYF
V gene: TRBV6-6; CDR3 protein: CASSYSSGAAGSSYNEQFF